This note documents a single T cell receptor (beta chain) sequence. The antigen is undetermined. This entry comes from a study of post-analysis software for immune sequencing data. Turning to the study itself: Progressive-relapsing, secondary progressive and relapsing-remitting multiple sclerosis were among the disease courses included. General study results and limits: Five or six TRBV segments were significantly more frequent in patients than in controls. TRBV5-6, TRBV5-1 and TRBV20-1 were among these segments.

This CDR3 has 15 residues. V was clipped by 2 bases and J by 8 bases; unmatched bases: 3. The V gene's germline CDR1 is MGHRA and CDR2 YSYEKL. Unique molecular identifiers tagged the TCR beta cDNA libraries. Some 500,000 cDNA molecules were obtained from 1 to 10 million T cells. TCRdb re-called the PCR reads with MiXCR, one entry per CDR3 protein. The sample has a few hundred thousand distinct CDR3 sequences, about 40% seen once; the top ten hold roughly 8.2%. The TCR originated in a girl aged 2 to 9 with multiple sclerosis. The chain uses TRBV4-1 and TRBJ2-1; 13 nucleotides agree with TRBD2. The specimen was blood. CDR3 coding DNA: TGCGCCAGCAGCCAATTGACTAGCGGGGGGTATGAGCAGTTCTTC. Translation gives CASSQLTSGGYEQFF.